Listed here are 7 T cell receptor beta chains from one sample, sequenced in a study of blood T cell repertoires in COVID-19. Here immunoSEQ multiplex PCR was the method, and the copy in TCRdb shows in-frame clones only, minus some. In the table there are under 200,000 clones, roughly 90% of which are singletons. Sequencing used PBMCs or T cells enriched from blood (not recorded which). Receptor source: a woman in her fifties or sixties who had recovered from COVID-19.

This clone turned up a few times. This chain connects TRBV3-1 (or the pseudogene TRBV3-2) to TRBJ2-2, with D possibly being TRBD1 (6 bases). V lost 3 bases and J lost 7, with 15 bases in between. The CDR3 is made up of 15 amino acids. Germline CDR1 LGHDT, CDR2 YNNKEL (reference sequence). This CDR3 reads CASSQSDSRGGELFF. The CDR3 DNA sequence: TGTGCCAGCAGCCAGTCGGACAGCCGGGGCGGGGAGCTGTTTTTT.

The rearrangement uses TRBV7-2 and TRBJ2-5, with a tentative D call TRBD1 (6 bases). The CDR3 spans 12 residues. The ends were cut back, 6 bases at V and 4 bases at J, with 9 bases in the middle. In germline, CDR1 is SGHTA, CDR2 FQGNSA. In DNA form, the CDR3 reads TGTGCCAGCAGGTCACAGGGAGAGACCCAGTACTTC. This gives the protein CASRSQGETQYF.

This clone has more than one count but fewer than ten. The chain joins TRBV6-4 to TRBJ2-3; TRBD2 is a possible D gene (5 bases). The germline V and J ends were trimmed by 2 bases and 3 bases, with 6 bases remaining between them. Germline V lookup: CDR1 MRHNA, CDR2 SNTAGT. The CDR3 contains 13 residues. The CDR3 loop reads CASSDRETDTQYF. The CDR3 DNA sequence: TGTGCCAGCAGTGACAGGGAGACAGATACGCAGTATTTT.

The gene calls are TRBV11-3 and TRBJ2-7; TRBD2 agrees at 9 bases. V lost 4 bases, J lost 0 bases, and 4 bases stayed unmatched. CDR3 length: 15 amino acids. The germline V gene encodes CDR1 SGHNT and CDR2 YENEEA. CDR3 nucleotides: TGTGCCAGCAGCTCCGGAGCGGGGGGCTCCTACGAGCAGTACTTC. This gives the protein CASSSGAGGSYEQYF.

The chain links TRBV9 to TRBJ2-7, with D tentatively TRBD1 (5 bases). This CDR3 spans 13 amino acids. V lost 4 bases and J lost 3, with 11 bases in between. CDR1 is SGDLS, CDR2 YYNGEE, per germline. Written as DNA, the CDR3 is TGTGCCAGCAGCTCGGACACGGACTACGAGCAGTACTTC. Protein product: CASSSDTDYEQYF.

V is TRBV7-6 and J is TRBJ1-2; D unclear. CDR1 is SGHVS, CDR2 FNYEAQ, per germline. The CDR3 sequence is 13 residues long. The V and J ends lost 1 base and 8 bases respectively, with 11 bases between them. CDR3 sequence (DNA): TGTGCCAGCAGCTTAGACCCCGCAAGCGGCTACACCTTC. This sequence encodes CASSLDPASGYTF.

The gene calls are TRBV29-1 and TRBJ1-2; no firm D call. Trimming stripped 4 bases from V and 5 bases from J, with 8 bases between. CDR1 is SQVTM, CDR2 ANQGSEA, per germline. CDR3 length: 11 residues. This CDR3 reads CSVVWQYGYTF. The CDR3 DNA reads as TGCAGCGTTGTATGGCAATATGGCTACACCTTC.